This T cell receptor (beta chain) comes out of a study of blood T cell repertoires in COVID-19. Data came from immunoSEQ multiplex PCR; TCRdb stores just in-frame clones and leaves some out. The profile shows around 280,000 clones, around 88% of them singletons. This clone was counted at least ten times. Participant age was roughly 18 to 95 years, and participants resided in approximately 25 US areas. Trimming took off 3 bases at V and 3 bases at J, with 7 bases between the two ends. CDR1 SGDLS and CDR2 YYNGEE come from the germline V gene. The CDR3 sequence is 12 residues long. The chain recombines TRBV9 with TRBJ2-7, with D possibly TRBD1 on 5 matching bases. Sequencing used PBMCs or T cells enriched from blood (not recorded which). The sequence derives from a middle-aged woman who had recovered from COVID-19. Here the CDR3 DNA reads TGTGCCAGCAGCGCCGACAGCTACGAGCAGTACTTC. Translation: CASSADSYEQYF.